This passage covers 29 T cell receptor beta chains from one sample sequenced in a study of blood T cell repertoires in COVID-19. The protocol was immunoSEQ multiplex PCR, while the TCRdb copy is restricted to in-frame clones and leaves out a portion. The sample shows under 150,000 clones, 75% to 95% of them seen only once. The sample comprised peripheral blood. These TCRs come from a human donor with active COVID-19. The donor label of this sample is uncertain.

This clone was detected once. The CDR3 sequence: CASSYSPGHTEKLFF. The CDR3 DNA sequence: TGTGCCAGCAGTTACTCTCCGGGACACACAGAAAAACTGTTTTTT. The chain employs TRBV6-2 or TRBV6-3 and TRBJ1-4; perhaps TRBD1 as D (6 bases). CDR3 size: 15 residues. Germline CDR1 reads MNHEY; CDR2 reads SVGEGT. V shed 0 bases and J shed 8 bases, with 13 bases lying between them.

The chain links TRBV2 to TRBJ1-1, with 8 bases fitting TRBD1. V lost 6 bases to trimming and J lost 4 bases; unmatched junction nucleotides: 4. This CDR3 spans 13 amino acids. Germline loops: CDR1 SNHLY, CDR2 FYNNEI. The CDR3 sequence is CASRGQGATEAFF. As DNA, the CDR3 is TGTGCCAGCAGAGGACAGGGTGCCACTGAAGCTTTCTTT.

The chain recombines TRBV7-9 with TRBJ1-1; 7 nucleotides line up with TRBD1. The CDR3 is 14 residues long. The V and J ends lost 5 bases and 4 bases, in that order; junction bases with no gene match: 7. CDR1 is SEHNR and CDR2 is FQNEAQ in the germline V gene (reference sequence). The CDR3 spells CASSVTGVPTEAFF. CDR3 sequence (DNA): TGTGCCAGCAGCGTAACAGGGGTGCCCACTGAAGCTTTCTTT.

This rearrangement joins TRBV4-1 to TRBJ1-1, with D tentatively TRBD1 (6 bases). V was clipped by 1 base and J by 3 bases, with 15 bases between them. CDR3 length: 16 residues. Germline V gives CDR1 MGHRA, CDR2 YSYEKL. CDR3 nucleotides: TGCGCCAGCAGCCAAGCAAATACAGGGATATACACTGAAGCTTTCTTT. Amino acids: CASSQANTGIYTEAFF.

The chain combines TRBV23-1 with TRBJ1-5, with a weak D call TRBD1 (6 bases). Being an ORF, TRBV23-1 has a function that is uncertain. Trimming pared 4 bases from V and 7 bases from J, leaving 20 bases between. The CDR3 sequence is 16 residues long. Here the CDR3 DNA reads TGCGCCAGCAGTCCGGCCTTGGTGGGACATCAGCAGCCCCAGCATTTT. This encodes CASSPALVGHQQPQHF.

CDR3 loop: CASSLRRGRPDTQYF. CDR3 DNA: TGTGCCAGCAGCTTACGCAGGGGGCGTCCAGATACGCAGTATTTT. The V gene is TRBV7-9, the J gene TRBJ2-3; 8 nucleotides match TRBD1. The CDR3 has 15 residues. CDR1 is SEHNR, CDR2 FQNEAQ, per germline (reference sequence). Trimming took 2 bases from V and 4 from J; bases not matched to a gene: 5.

The rearrangement links TRBV7-8 to TRBJ2-1; 7 nucleotides agree with TRBD1. In germline, CDR1 is SGHVS, CDR2 FQNEAQ. The trim removed 3 bases at V and 3 bases at J, leaving 2 bases unmatched. The CDR3 spans 14 residues. The CDR3 nucleotides are TGTGCCAGCAGCTTCGGGACAGTCTACAATGAGCAGTTCTTC. Its protein product is CASSFGTVYNEQFF.

The chain joins TRBV7-6 to TRBJ2-3; 7 positions match TRBD2. The CDR3 is 15 amino acids. Germline trimming cut 3 bases from V and 1 base from J; bases unmatched to any gene: 4. CDR1 is SGHVS and CDR2 is FNYEAQ in the germline V gene. The CDR3 sequence is CASSLAGVGTDTQYF. Written as DNA, the CDR3 is TGTGCCAGCAGCTTGGCGGGGGTTGGCACAGATACGCAGTATTTT.

The chain joins TRBV6-2 or TRBV6-3 to TRBJ2-5; D not resolved. V lost 0 bases and J 0 bases, leaving 17 bases between the germline ends. CDR1 and CDR2 (germline): MNHEY, SVGEGT. CDR3 length equals 18 residues. CDR3 in amino acids: CASSYSRLLDGYQETQYF. The CDR3 nucleotides are TGTGCCAGCAGTTACTCCCGACTTCTGGATGGGTACCAAGAGACCCAGTACTTC.

The chain employs TRBV6-1 and TRBJ1-3; D is perhaps TRBD1 (5 bases). The V and J ends lost 2 bases and 0 bases respectively, with 14 bases between them. The CDR3 runs 17 residues. The germline CDR1 and CDR2 sequences are MNHNS and SASEGT. Here the CDR3 DNA reads TGTGCCAGCAGTGAAAGAAGGCGGGGGTCCTCTGGAAACACCATATATTTT. This encodes CASSERRRGSSGNTIYF.

This chain joins TRBV9 and TRBJ2-7, with a possible D match to TRBD2 (5 bases). Germline CDR1 and CDR2: SGDLS and YYNGEE. With 4 bases removed from V and 7 bases from J, the gap between germline ends came to 18 bases. The CDR3 extends over 14 amino acids. CDR3 protein: CASSPGRAAREQYF. The DNA of the CDR3 is TGTGCCAGCAGCCCCGGGCGGGCCGCGAGGGAGCAGTACTTC.

The genes are TRBV30 and TRBJ1-5; no clear D. Trimming removed 4 bases from V and 1 base from J, with 11 bases in between. The length of the CDR3 is 14 residues. Looked up from germline, CDR1 is GTSNPN and CDR2 is SVGIG (reference sequence). CDR3 DNA: TGTGCCTGGAAGCTCGGGTTAAGCAATCAGCCCCAGCATTTT. Translation: CAWKLGLSNQPQHF.

V and J are TRBV11-2 and TRBJ2-7; tentative D call: TRBD1 (6 bases). Germline V gene data show CDR1 as SGHAT and CDR2 as FQNNGV. V was cut by 1 base and J by 1 base, with 8 bases left in between. The CDR3 runs 14 residues. CDR3 protein: CASSLGTDSYEQYF. The CDR3 coding sequence is TGTGCCAGCAGCTTAGGGACAGATTCCTACGAGCAGTACTTC.

The chain links TRBV28 to TRBJ2-7; a weak D match, TRBD2 (5 bases). Looked up from germline, CDR1 is MDHEN and CDR2 is SYDVKM. The CDR3 contains 14 residues. Trimming left V 4 bases short and J 2 bases short, with 12 bases between. The CDR3 DNA is TGTGCCAGCAGTTCCCGGACTTCCCCCTACGAGCAGTACTTC. This codes for CASSSRTSPYEQYF. Complete variable domain (other parts from reference TRBV28 and TRBJ2-7): DVKVTQSSRYLVKRTGEKVFLECVQDMDHENMFWYRQDPGLGLRLIYFSYDVKMKEKGDIPEGYSVSREKKERFSLILESASTNQTSMYLCASSSRTSPYEQYFGPGTRLTVT.

This chain uses TRBV19 with TRBJ1-2; 9 bases line up with TRBD1. V shed 3 bases, J shed 7 bases, and the junction held 15 bases outside the gene matches. The CDR3 loop spans 17 amino acids. Looked up from germline, CDR1 is LNHDA and CDR2 is SQIVND (reference sequence). CDR3 nucleotide sequence: TGTGCCAGTAGTATGACCGGGACAGGGACTTTTAGGATTGGCTACACCTTC. This encodes CASSMTGTGTFRIGYTF.

The chain uses TRBV7-2 and TRBJ1-2; no reliable D call. Germline assignment: CDR1 SGHTA and CDR2 FQGNSA. V was pared by 2 bases and J by 8 bases, with 9 bases between. The CDR3 spans 12 residues. Here the CDR3 DNA reads TGTGCCAGCAGCTTAAACGGGTTAGGCTACACCTTC. This encodes CASSLNGLGYTF.

The chain joins TRBV3-1 (or the pseudogene TRBV3-2) to TRBJ1-2, with a tentative D call TRBD1 (5 bases). The CDR3 extends over 12 amino acids. The V end was cut by 4 bases, the J end by 8 bases, with 11 bases between. CDR1 is LGHDT and CDR2 is YNNKEL in the germline V gene (reference sequence). CDR3 nucleotide sequence: TGTGCCAGCAGCCTAAGCCAGGGCGGCTACACCTTC. Amino acid sequence: CASSLSQGGYTF.

This clone was detected a few times. The rearrangement links TRBV11-2 to TRBJ2-7, with D possibly TRBD2 on 5 matching bases. This CDR3 is built from 15 residues. V was pared by 5 bases and J by 1 base, with 15 bases between. Germline assignment: CDR1 SGHAT and CDR2 FQNNGV. The CDR3 region has the DNA TGTGCCAGCAGCACCCACAGCGGAGGTTCCTACGAGCAGTACTTC. Translated, it gives CASSTHSGGSYEQYF.

This chain links TRBV19 with TRBJ1-5, with TRBD1 matching over 7 bases. The germline V gene has CDR1 LNHDA and CDR2 SQIVND (reference sequence). CDR3 size: 14 residues. The J segment lost 3 bases and the V segment lost 6 bases, leaving 5 bases of the junction unmatched. The CDR3 DNA follows: TGTGCCAGTAGGGGGGACAGTCTCAATCAGCCCCAGCATTTT. Residues: CASRGDSLNQPQHF.

This chain joins TRBV5-5 and TRBJ2-1; 10 bases align to TRBD2. Germline values: CDR1 SGHKS, CDR2 YYEKEE (reference sequence). With 2 bases clipped from V and 6 bases from J, the junction kept 2 bases outside the gene matches. This CDR3 spans 14 amino acids. The CDR3 DNA follows: TGTGCCAGCAGCTTAGGACTAGCGGTCAATGAGCAGTTCTTC. This encodes CASSLGLAVNEQFF.

This sequence joins TRBV7-9 and TRBJ2-3; a possible D gene is TRBD2 (5 bases). The germline V gene has CDR1 SEHNR and CDR2 FQNEAQ (reference sequence). The CDR3 length is 14 residues. Trimming cost V 6 bases and J 1 base, with 11 bases left between them. CDR3 loop: CASRPNGGTDTQYF. For the CDR3, the DNA is TGTGCCAGCAGACCTAACGGGGGCACAGATACGCAGTATTTT.

The genes are TRBV9 and TRBJ1-4; 9 bases are a match to TRBD1. The germline CDR1 and CDR2 sequences are SGDLS and YYNGEE. This CDR3 region has 15 residues. With 2 bases clipped from V and 5 bases from J, the junction kept 4 bases outside the gene matches. CDR3 residues: CASSVGGTGNEKLFF. Written as DNA, the CDR3 is TGTGCCAGCAGCGTGGGCGGGACAGGGAATGAAAAACTGTTTTTT.

This chain uses TRBV19 with TRBJ2-2; TRBD2 aligns across 12 bases. Trimming at V came to 8 bases and at J to 1 base, leaving 5 bases not matched to a gene. This CDR3 is built from 16 residues. Per the germline V gene, CDR1 is LNHDA and CDR2 is SQIVND (reference sequence). CDR3 in DNA: TGTGCCAGTGGAACTAGCGGGGGGAAGAACACCGGGGAGCTGTTTTTT. Its translation is CASGTSGGKNTGELFF.

Only one count was recorded for this clone. The genes are TRBV3-1 (or the pseudogene TRBV3-2) and TRBJ1-4; D gene uncertain. The CDR3 totals 18 residues. V was cut by 4 bases and J by 2 bases, with 20 bases left in between. The germline V gene has CDR1 LGHDT and CDR2 YNNKEL (reference sequence). As DNA, the CDR3 is TGTGCCAGCAGCCTAAAGCCCCAACTCGGGTGGACTAATGAAAAACTGTTTTTT. Encoded protein: CASSLKPQLGWTNEKLFF.

The chain couples TRBV2 to TRBJ1-6; 12 bases are shared with TRBD1. The ends lost 6 bases at V and 10 bases at J; junction bases unmatched: 4. Germline V gene lookup returns CDR1 SNHLY and CDR2 FYNNEI. The CDR3 is made up of 14 amino acids. CDR3 sequence: CASSGTGGGSPLHF. Here the CDR3 DNA reads TGTGCCAGCAGCGGGACAGGGGGCGGATCACCCCTCCACTTT.

The rearrangement uses TRBV3-1 (or the pseudogene TRBV3-2) and TRBJ2-7; D unresolved. Germline loops: CDR1 LGHDT, CDR2 YNNKEL (reference sequence). CDR3 size: 13 residues. Deletions cut 1 base from V and 1 base from J, with 5 bases between. CDR3 nucleotides: TGTGCCAGCAGCCAAGTTCTTTCCTACGAGCAGTACTTC. It is translated as CASSQVLSYEQYF.

The chain recombines TRBV28 with TRBJ2-6; 10 nucleotides match TRBD1. CDR1 and CDR2 (germline): MDHEN, SYDVKM. The length of the CDR3 is 18 residues. The ends lost 7 bases at V and 4 bases at J; junction bases unmatched: 13. CDR3: CASTVTIGQGEGANVLTF. CDR3 nucleotides: TGTGCCAGCACCGTAACCATAGGACAGGGGGAAGGGGCCAACGTCCTGACTTTC.

This chain uses TRBV28 with TRBJ2-3; 8 positions match TRBD1. This CDR3 region has 15 residues. With V trimmed by 6 bases and J by 4 bases, 9 bases remained unmatched. Germline lookup yields CDR1 MDHEN and CDR2 SYDVKM. CDR3 protein: CASRPRGQGADTQYF. CDR3 coding DNA: TGTGCCAGCAGACCCCGAGGACAGGGCGCAGATACGCAGTATTTT.

The chain employs TRBV27 and TRBJ1-6; tentative D call: TRBD1 (6 bases). Between the trimmed V and J ends, which lost 4 bases and 6 bases, there was a span of 10 bases. Germline assignment: CDR1 MNHEY and CDR2 SMNVEV (reference sequence). The CDR3 spans 14 residues. DNA for the CDR3: TGTGCCAGCAGTTATTCAGGGGTTAATTCACCCCTCCACTTT. Translating gives CASSYSGVNSPLHF.